Each of the 13 T cell receptor beta chains below was sequenced from the same sample in a study of T cells in women clearing cervical HPV infection. Sequencing was performed with immunoSEQ multiplex PCR; in TCRdb, only in-frame clones are kept and a portion is missing. The sample spans roughly 14,000 clones; the ten largest clones claim 7.6%. Sequenced material: blood buffy coat. Receptors originate from a woman between 18 and 69 years old with a cervical HPV16 infection that either progressed to CIN3+ or cleared (not recorded which).

To note about this clone: From the germline J gene comes the end of the CDR3, since the read stops 3 residues before it. The V call is TRBV5-1, the J call TRBJ2-7; 9 nucleotides line up with TRBD1. The CDR3 consists of 14 residues. Unmatched junction bases numbered 6, after V lost 4 bases and J lost 4 bases. Germline V CDR1 and CDR2: SGHRS, YFSETQ. The CDR3: CASSVGTGWYEQYF. CDR3 DNA, as far as it was read: TGCGCCAGCAGCGTAGGGACAGGGTGGTACGAG.

Concerning this clone itself: The missing CDR3 end, 3 residues past where the read stops, is filled in from the germline J gene. The same CDR3 also results from other DNA sequences found in this sample. The chain joins TRBV7-9 to TRBJ2-2, with TRBD2 matching over 7 bases. Trimming cost V 5 bases and J 6 bases; bases outside gene matches: 9. The CDR3 loop spans 15 amino acids. Germline CDR1 is SEHNR and CDR2 is FQNEAQ (reference sequence). CDR3 DNA, as far as it was read: TGTGCCAGCAGCCCAAGCGGGGCATACTCCGGGGAG. This codes for CASSPSGAYSGE. The CDR3 in full is CASSPSGAYSGELFF.

Of note for this clone: Read data end 3 residues before the CDR3 end; the end is taken from the germline J gene. This rearrangement joins TRBV20-1 to TRBJ2-1; no firm D call. The V gene lost 3 bases and the J gene lost 5 bases, with 8 bases spanning the gap. In germline, CDR1 is DFQATT, CDR2 SNEGSKA (reference sequence). The CDR3 is made up of 12 amino acids. The CDR3 bases that were read are TGCAGTGCTAGTTTGGCCGACAATGAG. Protein: CSASLADNE. The CDR3 as a whole reads CSASLADNEQFF.

Worth noting for this clone: The CDR3 end is not reached by the read, which stops 3 residues before it; the germline J gene fills it in. The chain has TRBV7-2 and TRBJ1-4; the match to TRBD1 covers 7 bases. Germline trimming cut 5 bases from V and 7 bases from J; bases unmatched to any gene: 10. The length of the CDR3 is 15 residues. Germline V CDR1 and CDR2: SGHTA, FQGNSA. The CDR3 loop is CASSTDRVLGEKLFF. The part of the CDR3 DNA that was read is TGTGCCAGCAGCACAGACAGGGTTTTGGGTGAAAAA.

Partial CDR3 DNA: TGTGCCAGCAGTGATGGACAGGGTGGTTATGGC. Protein sequence: CASSDGQGGYG. The whole CDR3 protein reads CASSDGQGGYGYTF. The V call is TRBV2, the J call TRBJ1-2, with 8 positions matching TRBD1. The read terminates 3 residues before the CDR3 end, so the remaining end is supplied by the germline J gene. Germline CDR1 reads SNHLY; CDR2 reads FYNNEI. The CDR3 runs 14 residues. V was pared by 3 bases and J by 5 bases, with 5 bases of the junction left unmatched.

About this clone: The read ends 3 residues before the CDR3 terminus; that terminus is restored from the germline J gene. The chain employs TRBV28 and TRBJ2-7, with no clear D. V lost 5 bases and J 3 bases, leaving 8 bases between the germline ends. The CDR3 loop spans 12 amino acids. CDR1 and CDR2 (germline): MDHEN, SYDVKM. The sequenced part of the CDR3 DNA is TGTGCCAGCAGTGTCAGTGACTACGAG. This sequence encodes CASSVSDYE. The entire CDR3 protein reads CASSVSDYEQYF.

Comments on this clone: The sequenced fragment ends 3 residues before the CDR3 boundary, so the rest is inferred from the germline J gene. This chain links TRBV18 with TRBJ2-7; 8 bases agree with TRBD1. Trimming at V came to 3 bases and at J to 3 bases, leaving 4 bases not matched to a gene. The CDR3 is made up of 14 amino acids. The germline gives CDR1 KGHSH, CDR2 LQKENI. Incomplete CDR3 DNA: TGTGCCAGCTCACCGGGACAGGCCAACTACGAG. Translating it yields CASSPGQANYE. The full-length CDR3 reads as CASSPGQANYEQYF.

Comments on this clone: The CDR3 goes on 3 residues after the read ends, and that part is filled in from the germline J gene. This sequence joins TRBV7-2 and TRBJ1-2, with D uncertain. This CDR3 is built from 13 residues. Germline V gene data show CDR1 as SGHTA and CDR2 as FQGNSA. CDR3 bases read: TGTGCCAGCAGCTCTCGCGGGAGGGCTTGC. Protein product: CASSSRGRAC. The whole CDR3 reads CASSSRGRACYTF.

Worth noting for this clone: The CDR3 end lies 3 residues beyond the end of the read and is filled in from the germline J gene. The chain couples TRBV19 to TRBJ2-2; perhaps TRBD1 as D (5 bases). The CDR3 contains 14 residues. Looked up from germline, CDR1 is LNHDA and CDR2 is SQIVND (reference sequence). The CDR3 DNA, read in part, is TGTGCCAGTACTTCCACAGGTAGAGGTGAAAAG. This codes for CASTSTGRGEK. The whole CDR3 protein reads CASTSTGRGEKLFF.

This clone is medium-sized by frequency. The read terminates 3 residues before the CDR3 end, so the remaining end is supplied by the germline J gene. V and J are TRBV29-1 and TRBJ2-3; D is undetermined. The CDR3 extends over 10 amino acids. Germline V lookup: CDR1 SQVTM, CDR2 ANQGSEA. Incomplete CDR3 DNA: TGCAGCGTTGCGTCCGGGACG. It yields the protein CSVASGT. From start to end, the CDR3 is CSVASGTQYF.

As for this clone: The CDR3 extends 3 residues past the end of the read, so its final part is completed from the germline J gene. The chain has TRBV5-1 and TRBJ2-7, with a possible D match to TRBD1 (6 bases). The ends were cut back, 0 bases at V and 5 bases at J, with 24 bases in the middle. This CDR3 has 18 residues. Germline CDR1 reads SGHRS; CDR2 reads YFSETQ. The CDR3 is CASSLALLVSTGFDEQYF. The sequenced CDR3 bases are TGCGCCAGCAGCTTGGCCCTTTTGGTTTCTACAGGGTTCGACGAG.

By frequency, this clone registers medium-sized. Coverage ceases 3 residues before the CDR3 finishes, and the germline J gene fills in the end. The genes are TRBV18 and TRBJ2-7; maybe TRBD2 (5 bases). V was clipped by 3 bases and J by 5 bases, with 23 bases between them. Per the germline V gene, CDR1 is KGHSH and CDR2 is LQKENI. This CDR3 comprises 17 residues. The CDR3 DNA, read in part, is TGTGCCAGCTCACCCTTACATCAGACTAACCCGGTCCACGAG. Translating gives CASSPLHQTNPVHE. From start to end, the CDR3 is CASSPLHQTNPVHEQYF. Based on the CDR3 plus reference TRBV18 and TRBJ2-7, the full variable domain is NAGVMQNPRHLVRRRGQEARLRCSPMKGHSHVYWYRQLPEEGLKFMVYLQKENIIDESGMPKERFSAEFPKEGPSILRIQQVVRGDSAAYFCASSPLHQTNPVHEQYFGPGTRLTVT.

In regard to this clone: From the germline J gene comes the end of the CDR3, since the read stops 3 residues before it. The rearrangement uses TRBV5-1 and TRBJ2-5; TRBD2 aligns across 9 bases. This CDR3 has 14 amino acids. V was pared by 4 bases and J by 4 bases, with 5 bases of the junction left unmatched. CDR1 SGHRS and CDR2 YFSETQ come from the germline V gene. CDR3 DNA, as far as it was read: TGCGCCAGCAGCAGAGGGACTAGCCGAGAGACC. It specifies CASSRGTSRET. The whole CDR3 region reads CASSRGTSRETQYF.